Listed here are 14 T cell receptor beta chains from one sample, sequenced in a study of T cell repertoires in cytomegalovirus infection. TCRdb re-called the reads through MiXCR, storing one row per CDR3 protein. In the table there are 400,000 or so distinct CDR3 sequences, 31% of which are singletons. The source material was PBMCs. The receptors originated from a human donor in good health (CMV status not recorded). Some clones in this sample may be carry-over from other donors' samples.

The V call is TRBV15, the J call TRBJ2-3; the D call may be TRBD1 or TRBD2 (5 bases each). The CDR3 is made up of 17 amino acids. Germline values: CDR1 LNHNV, CDR2 YYDKDF (reference sequence). V lost 3 bases and J lost 3, with 19 bases in between. CDR3 residues: CATSSGFWGLGTDTQYF. The CDR3 bases are TGTGCCACCAGCAGTGGATTCTGGGGGTTGGGGACAGATACGCAGTATTTT.

A remark on this clonotype: This could be a read error, since a much larger clone is one nucleotide away. This rearrangement joins TRBV7-2 to TRBJ2-7; D gene unclear. V was clipped by 0 bases and J by 6 bases, with 6 bases between them. Germline V CDR1 and CDR2: SGHTA, FQGNSA. The CDR3 extends over 12 amino acids. CDR3 amino acids: CASSLAPGEQYF. Written as DNA, the CDR3 is TGTGCCAGCAGCTTAGCGCCGGGCGAGCAGTACTTC.

This chain uses TRBV18 with TRBJ2-3; 8 nucleotides match TRBD1. V was clipped by 9 bases and J by 2 bases; unmatched bases: 4. The germline V gene encodes CDR1 KGHSH and CDR2 LQKENI. This CDR3 region has 13 residues. The CDR3, as DNA: TGTGCCAGTGGACAGGGATACACAGATACGCAGTATTTT. Residues: CASGQGYTDTQYF.

The table lists this clonotype with a few counts. This chain links TRBV5-6 with TRBJ2-3; 8 nucleotides align to TRBD1. V lost 4 bases and J lost 5; bases outside the gene matches: 6. From germline, CDR1 is SGHDT and CDR2 YYEEEE. The CDR3 is 14 residues long. The CDR3 DNA sequence: TGTGCCAGCAGCCCTCGGACAGGGAGAGATACGCAGTATTTT. Its protein is CASSPRTGRDTQYF.

The V call is TRBV6-2 or TRBV6-3, the J call TRBJ2-2; D perhaps matches TRBD1 (6 bases). Germline-derived CDR1 and CDR2 are MNHEY and SVGEGT. V lost 0 bases and J 3 bases, leaving 14 bases between the germline ends. The CDR3 runs 17 residues. In DNA, the CDR3 is TGTGCCAGCAGTTACTCGAAGGGGGATATGGACACCGGGGAGCTGTTTTTT. Translation gives CASSYSKGDMDTGELFF.

V and J are TRBV6-6 and TRBJ1-3; D is uncertain. Germline V gives CDR1 MNHNY, CDR2 SVGAGI (reference sequence). CDR3 size: 15 residues. The V end lost 6 bases, the J end lost 0 bases, and 12 bases lay between the germline ends. As DNA, the CDR3 is TGTGCCAGCAGAAGTTTTTCAAGCTCTGGAAACACCATATATTTT. Translation gives CASRSFSSSGNTIYF.

J is TRBJ1-1 and V is TRBV5-1, with D possibly being TRBD1 (6 bases). The CDR3 is 18 residues long. V shed 5 bases and J shed 2 bases, with 25 bases lying between them. CDR1 and CDR2 from the germline V gene are SGHRS and YFSETQ. The CDR3 DNA is TGCGCCAGCAGATCGTCCCGAGGGGAAGGGGGTTTCAACACTGAAGCTTTCTTT. Amino acids: CASRSSRGEGGFNTEAFF.

This clonotype was observed many times. The genes are TRBV7-2 and TRBJ2-7, with TRBD1 matching 9 bases. CDR1 and CDR2 from the germline V gene are SGHTA and FQGNSA. The CDR3 runs 15 residues. J gave up 6 bases and V 2 bases, and 8 bases lay outside the gene matches. The CDR3 DNA is TGTGCCAGCAGCTTAATCACAGGGGGCTCGGCCGAGCAGTACTTC. Protein product: CASSLITGGSAEQYF.

This clonotype was recorded at least ten times. This sequence joins TRBV6-1 and TRBJ2-1; TRBD2 might be the D (5 bases). The germline CDR1 and CDR2 sequences are MNHNS and SASEGT. The CDR3 is 13 residues long. V was clipped by 6 bases and J by 9 bases, with 15 bases between them. The CDR3 loop is CASRGSFGVEQFF. The DNA of the CDR3 is TGTGCCAGCAGGGGATCCTTCGGGGTTGAGCAGTTCTTC.

This sequence joins TRBV6-1 and TRBJ1-5; D unclear. This CDR3 contains 15 residues. The germline CDR1 and CDR2 sequences are MNHNS and SASEGT. Between the trimmed V and J ends, which lost 10 bases and 0 bases, there was a span of 16 bases. The CDR3 region is CAISPFVNSNQPQHF. CDR3 DNA sequence: TGTGCCATCTCCCCATTTGTTAATAGCAATCAGCCCCAGCATTTT.

Of note for this clonotype: A much larger clonotype is one base distant, so this may be a read error. The chain is built from TRBV12-3 or TRBV12-4 and TRBJ1-1, with 11 bases aligning to TRBD1. This CDR3 has 16 amino acids. The CDR3 nucleotides are TGTGCCAGCAGTGGGACAGGGGGTGGCCCGAACACTGAAGCTTTATTT. Its protein product is CASSGTGGGPNTEALF.

A word on this clonotype: This may stem from a read error, because a much larger clone lies one nucleotide away. The chain couples TRBV7-2 to TRBJ1-1; 7 bases match TRBD1. The CDR3 sequence is 15 residues long. Germline-derived CDR1 and CDR2 are SGHTA and FQGNSA. The CDR3 region is CASSLGGTGATEAYF. DNA for the CDR3: TGTGCCAGCAGCTTAGGGGGCACAGGGGCCACTGAAGCTTACTTT.

As for this clonotype: One base away lies a much larger clone, so this may be a sequencing read error. CDR3 coding DNA: TGTGCCAGCAGCCAGACTCCCGGGAATAATCAGCCCCAGCATTTT. This gives the protein CASSQTPGNNQPQHF. This chain links TRBV7-6 with TRBJ1-5; no clear D. The V gene's germline CDR1 is SGHVS and CDR2 FNYEAQ. Trimming pared 5 bases from V and 4 bases from J, leaving 15 bases between. This CDR3 has 15 residues.

On this clonotype: Relative to the germline gene, one junction end is altered; a read error may explain this. The DNA for the CDR3 is TGTGCAAGTAGTTCAGGACTAGTTATTGAGTTCTTC. This codes for CASSSGLVIEFF. The chain has TRBV19 and TRBJ2-1; 7 bases match TRBD2. Germline assignment: CDR1 LNHDA and CDR2 SQIVND (reference sequence). CDR3 length: 12 residues.